Given below is one T cell receptor beta chain in context. The identical CDR3 is also encoded by other nucleotide sequences in the sample. This sample is drawn from a study of blood T cell repertoires in COVID-19. Original analysis: Scientists estimated how many nucleated cells there were by amplifying reference gene primers. Libraries were prepared by immunoSEQ multiplex PCR; TCRdb keeps only in-frame clonotypes and omits some of them. Clone size and the V and J calls come from that table; the DNA yielded D and trimming. The sample holds 150,000 to 200,000 clones; 84% are singletons and the top ten take roughly 3%. Trimming took 6 bases from V and 3 from J; bases not matched to a gene: 4. The CDR3 covers 13 residues. Germline CDR1 is SNHLY and CDR2 is FYNNEI.

The sequence was collected from a human donor with acute or convalescent COVID-19. The donor label of this sample is uncertain. The V call is TRBV2, the J call TRBJ1-2; 7 bases map to TRBD1. The sample was peripheral blood. In DNA form, the CDR3 reads TGTGCCAGCAGCACCGACAGGGACTATGGCTACACCTTC. Amino acid sequence: CASSTDRDYGYTF.